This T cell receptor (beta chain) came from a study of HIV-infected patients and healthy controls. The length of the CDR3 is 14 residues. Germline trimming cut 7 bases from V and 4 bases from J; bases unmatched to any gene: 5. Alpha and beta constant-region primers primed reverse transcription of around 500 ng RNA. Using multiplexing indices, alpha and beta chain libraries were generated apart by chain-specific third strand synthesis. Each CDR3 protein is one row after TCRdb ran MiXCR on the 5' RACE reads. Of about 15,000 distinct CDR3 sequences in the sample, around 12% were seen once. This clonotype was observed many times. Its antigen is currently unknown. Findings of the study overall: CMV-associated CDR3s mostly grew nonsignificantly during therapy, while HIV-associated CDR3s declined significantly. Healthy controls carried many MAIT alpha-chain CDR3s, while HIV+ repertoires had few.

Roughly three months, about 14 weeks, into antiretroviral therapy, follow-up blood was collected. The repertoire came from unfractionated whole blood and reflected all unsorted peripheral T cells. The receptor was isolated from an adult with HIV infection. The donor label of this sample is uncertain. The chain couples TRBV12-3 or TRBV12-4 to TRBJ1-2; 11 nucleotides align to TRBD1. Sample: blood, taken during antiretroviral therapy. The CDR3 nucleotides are TGTGCCAGCACCGGGACAGGGGGGACCTATGGCTACACCTTC. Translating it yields CASTGTGGTYGYTF.